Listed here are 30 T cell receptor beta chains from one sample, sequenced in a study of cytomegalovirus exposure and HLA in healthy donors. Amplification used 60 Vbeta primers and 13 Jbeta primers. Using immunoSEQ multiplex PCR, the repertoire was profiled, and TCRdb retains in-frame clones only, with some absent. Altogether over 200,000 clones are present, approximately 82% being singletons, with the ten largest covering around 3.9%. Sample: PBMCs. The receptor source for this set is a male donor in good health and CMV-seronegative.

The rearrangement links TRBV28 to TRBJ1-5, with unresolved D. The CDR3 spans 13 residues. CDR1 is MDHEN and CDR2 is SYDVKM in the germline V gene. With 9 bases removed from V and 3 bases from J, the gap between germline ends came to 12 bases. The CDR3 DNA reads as TGTGCCAGTTATAGCGACTTCAATCAGCCCCAGCATTTT. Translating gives CASYSDFNQPQHF.

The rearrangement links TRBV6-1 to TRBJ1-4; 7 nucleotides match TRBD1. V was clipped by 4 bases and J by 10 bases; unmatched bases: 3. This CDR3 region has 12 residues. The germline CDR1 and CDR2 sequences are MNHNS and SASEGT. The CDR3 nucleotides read TGTGCCAGCAGTGCACAGGGGCGAAAACTGTTTTTT. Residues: CASSAQGRKLFF.

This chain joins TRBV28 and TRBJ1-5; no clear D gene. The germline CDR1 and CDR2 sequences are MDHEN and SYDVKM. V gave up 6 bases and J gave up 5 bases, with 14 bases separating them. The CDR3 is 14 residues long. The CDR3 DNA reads TGTGCCAGCAGCGCGGCGGGAACTTATCAGCCCCAGCATTTT. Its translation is CASSAAGTYQPQHF.

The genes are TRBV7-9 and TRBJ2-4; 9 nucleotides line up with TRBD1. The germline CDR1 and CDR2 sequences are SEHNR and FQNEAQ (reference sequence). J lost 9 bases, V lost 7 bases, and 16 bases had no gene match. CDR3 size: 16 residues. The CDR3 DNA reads TGTGCCAGCACCAAGGGGAGGGGACAGGGAGAAGGCATTCAGTACTTC. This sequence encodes CASTKGRGQGEGIQYF.

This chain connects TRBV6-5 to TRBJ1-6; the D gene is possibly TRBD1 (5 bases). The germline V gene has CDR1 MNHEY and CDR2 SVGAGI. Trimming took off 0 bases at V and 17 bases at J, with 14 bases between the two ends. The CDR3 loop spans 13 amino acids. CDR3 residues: CASSYSYAGRFHF. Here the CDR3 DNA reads TGTGCCAGCAGTTACTCTTACGCAGGGCGCTTCCACTTT.

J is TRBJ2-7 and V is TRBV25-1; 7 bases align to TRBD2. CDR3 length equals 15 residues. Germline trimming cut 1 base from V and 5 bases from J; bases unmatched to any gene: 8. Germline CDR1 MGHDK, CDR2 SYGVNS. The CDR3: CASSEWGEGPHEQYF. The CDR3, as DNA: TGTGCCAGCAGTGAATGGGGGGAGGGCCCTCACGAGCAGTACTTC.

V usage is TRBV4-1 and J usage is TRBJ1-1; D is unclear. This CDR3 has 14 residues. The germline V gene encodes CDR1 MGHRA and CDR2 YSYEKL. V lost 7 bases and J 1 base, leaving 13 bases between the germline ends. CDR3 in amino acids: CASNPTRTNTEAFF. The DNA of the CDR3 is TGCGCCAGCAACCCAACTCGTACGAACACTGAAGCTTTCTTT.

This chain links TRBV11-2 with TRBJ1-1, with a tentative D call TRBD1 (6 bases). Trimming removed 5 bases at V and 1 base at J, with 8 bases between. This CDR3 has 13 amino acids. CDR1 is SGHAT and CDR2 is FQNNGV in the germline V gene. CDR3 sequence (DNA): TGTGCCAGCAGCAAGACAGGGAACACTGAAGCTTTCTTT. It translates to CASSKTGNTEAFF.

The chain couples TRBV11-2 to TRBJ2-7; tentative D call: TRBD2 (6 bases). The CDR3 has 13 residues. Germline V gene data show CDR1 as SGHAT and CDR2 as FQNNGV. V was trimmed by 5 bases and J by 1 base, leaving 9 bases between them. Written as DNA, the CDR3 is TGTGCCAGCAGCGTTCGGGAGTCCTACGAGCAGTACTTC. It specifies CASSVRESYEQYF.

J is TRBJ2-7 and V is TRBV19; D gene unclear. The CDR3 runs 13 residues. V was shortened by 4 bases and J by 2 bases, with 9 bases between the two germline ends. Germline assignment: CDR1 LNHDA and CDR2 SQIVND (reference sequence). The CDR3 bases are TGTGCCAGTAGTAAGTCCGGTCCCTACGAGCAGTACTTC. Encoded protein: CASSKSGPYEQYF. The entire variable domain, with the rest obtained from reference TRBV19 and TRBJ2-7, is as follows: DGGITQSPKYLFRKEGQNVTLSCEQNLNHDAMYWYRQDPGQGLRLIYYSQIVNDFQKGDIAEGYSVSREKKESFPLTVTSAQKNPTAFYLCASSKSGPYEQYFGPGTRLTVT.

CDR3 in amino acids: CASSLIGTPYEQYF. The CDR3 DNA follows: TGCGCCAGCAGCCTGATCGGGACTCCCTACGAGCAGTACTTC. The V gene is TRBV5-1, the J gene TRBJ2-7; maybe TRBD2 (6 bases). Germline loops: CDR1 SGHRS, CDR2 YFSETQ. The CDR3 contains 14 residues. V was trimmed by 4 bases and J by 2 bases, leaving 13 bases between them.

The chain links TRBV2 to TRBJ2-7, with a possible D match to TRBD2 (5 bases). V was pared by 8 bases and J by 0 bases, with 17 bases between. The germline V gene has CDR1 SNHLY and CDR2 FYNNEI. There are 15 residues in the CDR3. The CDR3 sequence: CASRRADLISYEQYF. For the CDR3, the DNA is TGTGCCAGCCGGCGGGCGGACCTAATCTCCTACGAGCAGTACTTC.

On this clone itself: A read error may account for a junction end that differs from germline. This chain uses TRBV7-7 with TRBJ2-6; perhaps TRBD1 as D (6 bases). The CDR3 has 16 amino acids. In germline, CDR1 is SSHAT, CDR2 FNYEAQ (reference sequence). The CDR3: CASSPGQTTGANVLTF. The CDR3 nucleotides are TGTGCTAGCAGCCCCGGACAGACGACTGGGGCCAACGTCCTGACTTTC. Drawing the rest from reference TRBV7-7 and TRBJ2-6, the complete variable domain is GAGVSQSPRYKVTKRGQDVTLRCDPISSHATLYWYQQALGQGPEFLTYFNYEAQPDKSGLPSDRFSAERPEGSISTLTIQRTEQRDSAMYRCASSPGQTTGANVLTFGAGSRLTVL.

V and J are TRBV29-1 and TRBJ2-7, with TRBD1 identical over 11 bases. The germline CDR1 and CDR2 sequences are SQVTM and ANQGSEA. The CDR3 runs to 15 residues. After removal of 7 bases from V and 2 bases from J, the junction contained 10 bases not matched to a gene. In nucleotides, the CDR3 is TGCAGCGGCGGCCCGGGACAGGGGGTGCCCTACGAGCAGTACTTC. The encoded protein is CSGGPGQGVPYEQYF.

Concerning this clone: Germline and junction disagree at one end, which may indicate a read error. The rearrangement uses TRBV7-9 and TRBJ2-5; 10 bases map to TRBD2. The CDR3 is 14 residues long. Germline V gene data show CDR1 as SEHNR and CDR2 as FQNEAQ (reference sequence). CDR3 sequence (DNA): TGTTCCAGCAGCTTAGAACTAGCGGGACAGACCCAGTACTTC. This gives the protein CSSSLELAGQTQYF. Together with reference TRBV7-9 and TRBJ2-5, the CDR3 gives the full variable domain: DTGVSQNPRHKITKRGQNVTFRCDPISEHNRLYWYRQTLGQGPEFLTYFQNEAQLEKSRLLSDRFSAERPKGSFSTLEIQRTEQGDSAMYLCSSSLELAGQTQYFGPGTRLLVL.

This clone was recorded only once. The CDR3 coding sequence is TGTGCCAGCAGCCAAGCGCGAGGGGGCGGGGAGCTGTTTTTT. Amino acid sequence: CASSQARGGGELFF. The V and J genes are TRBV4-2 and TRBJ2-2; D possibly corresponds to TRBD1 (6 bases). V gave up 1 base and J gave up 7 bases, with 10 bases separating them. This CDR3 is built from 14 residues. Germline assignment: CDR1 LGHNA and CDR2 YNFKEQ.

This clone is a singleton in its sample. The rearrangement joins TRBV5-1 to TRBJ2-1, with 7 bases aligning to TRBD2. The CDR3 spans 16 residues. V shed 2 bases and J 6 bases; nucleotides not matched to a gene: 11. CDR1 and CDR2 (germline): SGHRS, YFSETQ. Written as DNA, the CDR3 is TGCGCCAGCAGCTTCCGTCCAGCGGGAATGCCCAATGAGCAGTTCTTC. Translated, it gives CASSFRPAGMPNEQFF.

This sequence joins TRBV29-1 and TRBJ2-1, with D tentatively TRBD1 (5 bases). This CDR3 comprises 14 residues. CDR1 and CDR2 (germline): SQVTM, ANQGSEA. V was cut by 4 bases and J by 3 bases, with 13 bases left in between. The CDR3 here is CSVGGDSHYNEQFF. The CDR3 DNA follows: TGCAGCGTTGGAGGAGACAGCCACTACAATGAGCAGTTCTTC.

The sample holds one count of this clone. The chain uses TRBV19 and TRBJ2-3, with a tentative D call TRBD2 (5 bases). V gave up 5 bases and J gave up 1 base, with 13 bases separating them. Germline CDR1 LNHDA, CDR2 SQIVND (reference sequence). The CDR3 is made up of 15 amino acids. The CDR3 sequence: CASSLDFGRTDTQYF. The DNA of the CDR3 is TGTGCCAGTAGTCTGGACTTTGGCCGCACAGATACGCAGTATTTT.

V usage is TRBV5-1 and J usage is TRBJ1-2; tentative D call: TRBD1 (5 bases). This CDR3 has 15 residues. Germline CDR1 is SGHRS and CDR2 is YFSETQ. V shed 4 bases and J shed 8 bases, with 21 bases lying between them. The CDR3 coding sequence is TGCGCCAGCAGCCGTGATAGCGGGACGGACGGCGGCTACACCTTC. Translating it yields CASSRDSGTDGGYTF.

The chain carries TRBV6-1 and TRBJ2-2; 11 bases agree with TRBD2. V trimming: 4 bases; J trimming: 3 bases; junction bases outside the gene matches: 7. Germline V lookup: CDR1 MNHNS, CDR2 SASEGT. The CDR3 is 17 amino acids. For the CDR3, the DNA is TGTGCCAGCAGTGCTCGAAAGACTAGCGGGGACACCGGGGAGCTGTTTTTT. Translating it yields CASSARKTSGDTGELFF.

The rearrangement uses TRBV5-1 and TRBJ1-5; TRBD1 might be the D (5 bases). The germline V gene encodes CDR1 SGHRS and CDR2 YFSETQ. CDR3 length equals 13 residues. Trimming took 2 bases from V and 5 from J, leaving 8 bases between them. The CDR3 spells CASSLRGDQPQHF. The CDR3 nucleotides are TGCGCCAGCAGCTTACGGGGGGATCAGCCCCAGCATTTT.

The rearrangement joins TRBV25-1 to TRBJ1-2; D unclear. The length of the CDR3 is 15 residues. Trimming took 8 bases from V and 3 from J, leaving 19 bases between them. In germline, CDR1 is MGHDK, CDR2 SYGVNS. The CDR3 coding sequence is TGTGCCAGCTCTCAAACGAACAGAAATGACTATGGCTACACCTTC. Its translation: CASSQTNRNDYGYTF.

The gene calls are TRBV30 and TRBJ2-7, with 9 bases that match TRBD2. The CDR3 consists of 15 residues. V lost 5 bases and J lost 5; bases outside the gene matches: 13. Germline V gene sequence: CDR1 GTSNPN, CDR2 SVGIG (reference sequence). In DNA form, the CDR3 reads TGTGCCTGGGGCCTCCCTGCAGTAGCGGGAGACGAGCAGTACTTC. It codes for CAWGLPAVAGDEQYF.

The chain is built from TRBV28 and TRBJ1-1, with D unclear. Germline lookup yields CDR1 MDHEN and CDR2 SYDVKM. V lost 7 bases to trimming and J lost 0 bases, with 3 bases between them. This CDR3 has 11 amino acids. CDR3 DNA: TGTGCCAGCACAATGAACACTGAAGCTTTCTTT. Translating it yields CASTMNTEAFF.

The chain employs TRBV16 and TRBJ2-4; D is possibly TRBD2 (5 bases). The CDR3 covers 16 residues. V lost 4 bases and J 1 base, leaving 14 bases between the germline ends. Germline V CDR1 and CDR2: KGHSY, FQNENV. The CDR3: CASSPEAGGAKNIQYF. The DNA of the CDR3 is TGTGCCAGCAGCCCGGAGGCAGGTGGGGCCAAAAACATTCAGTACTTC. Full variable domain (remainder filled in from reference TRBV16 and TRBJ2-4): GEEVAQTPKHLVRGEGQKAKLYCAPIKGHSYVFWYQQVLKNEFKFLISFQNENVFDETGMPKERFSAKCLPNSPCSLEIQATKLEDSAVYFCASSPEAGGAKNIQYFGAGTRLSVL.

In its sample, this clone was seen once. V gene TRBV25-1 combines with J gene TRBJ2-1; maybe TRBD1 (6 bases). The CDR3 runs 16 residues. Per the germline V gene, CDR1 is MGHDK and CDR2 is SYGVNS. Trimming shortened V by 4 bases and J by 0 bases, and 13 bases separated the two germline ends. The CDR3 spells CASSGTAPSSYNEQFF. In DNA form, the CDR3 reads TGTGCCAGCAGTGGGACAGCCCCTAGCTCCTACAATGAGCAGTTCTTC.

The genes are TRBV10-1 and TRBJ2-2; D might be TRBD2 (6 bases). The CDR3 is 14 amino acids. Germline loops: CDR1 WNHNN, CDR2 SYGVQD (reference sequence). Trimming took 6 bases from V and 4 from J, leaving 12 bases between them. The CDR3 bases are TGCGCCAGCAGCCGAGTCGGGGGCACCGGGGAGCTGTTTTTT. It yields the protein CASSRVGGTGELFF.

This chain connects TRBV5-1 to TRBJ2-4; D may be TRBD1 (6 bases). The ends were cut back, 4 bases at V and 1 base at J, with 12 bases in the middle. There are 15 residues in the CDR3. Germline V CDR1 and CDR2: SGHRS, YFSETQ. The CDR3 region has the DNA TGCGCCAGCAGCCTCGGGACACCGGCCAAAAACATTCAGTACTTC. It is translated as CASSLGTPAKNIQYF.

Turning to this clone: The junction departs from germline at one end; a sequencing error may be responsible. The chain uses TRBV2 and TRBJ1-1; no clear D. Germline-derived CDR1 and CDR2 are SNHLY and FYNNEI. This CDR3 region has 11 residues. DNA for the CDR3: TGTGCCAGCAGAGAAGGCAGGGAAGCTTTCTTT. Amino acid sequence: CASREGREAFF.